This T cell receptor (beta chain) comes out of a study of regulatory T cells in long-lasting Graves disease. In building TCR beta libraries, iRepertoire HTBI primers were used together with Arm-PCR of CDR3 regions. A single record per CDR3 protein comes from TCRdb applying MiXCR to the multiplex PCR reads. The repertoire holds 300,000 to 400,000 distinct CDR3 sequences, with about 20% as singletons. Germline CDR1 reads MDHEN; CDR2 reads SYDVKM. The CDR3 sequence is 13 residues long. Deletions cut 2 bases from V and 2 bases from J, with 7 bases between. This clonotype was detected ten times or more. Time point described: newly diagnosed GD, antithyroid drugs for less than 3 months. After RNA was extracted from PBMCs, the TCR library was made from it. Diagnosis followed American Thyroid Association guidelines for Graves' disease.

The V and J genes are TRBV28 and TRBJ2-7; D uncertain. Sequencing used peripheral blood mononuclear cells (PBMCs), obtained at new diagnosis, from a patient treated with antithyroid drugs. The receptor's source is a female donor with Graves disease. The chain's CDR3 is CASSLDHPYEQYF. The CDR3 DNA reads TGTGCCAGCAGTTTAGACCATCCCTACGAGCAGTACTTC.